This paragraph covers one T cell receptor beta chain sequence. Its specificity is not known. This sample is part of a study of blood T cells in healthy people across ages. No fewer than 5 micrograms of total RNA were isolated from every sample. The authors ran a second PCR of roughly 7 to 11 cycles using a sample-barcoded 5' primer and a J-beta primer mix. Each sample yielded at least 2.5 million CDR3-containing paired-end reads. A single record per CDR3 protein comes from TCRdb applying MiXCR to the 5' RACE reads. This sample carries hundreds of thousands of distinct CDR3 sequences, roughly 60% of them seen once, and the ten largest clones take around 20%. Germline V gene sequence: CDR1 SGHRS, CDR2 YFSETQ. With V trimmed by 0 bases and J by 3 bases, 10 bases remained unmatched. The CDR3 spans 17 residues. Regarding the study as a whole: More naive CD4+ cells and higher diversity marked long-lived donors relative to aged donors.

The material sequenced was blood. This receptor was identified in a man younger than 40 in good health. The V gene is TRBV5-1, the J gene TRBJ2-3; 7 bases fit TRBD1. The CDR3 sequence is CASSLAWVAGGTDTQYF. The CDR3 DNA is TGCGCCAGCAGCTTGGCCTGGGTAGCAGGGGGAACAGATACGCAGTATTTT. Combining the CDR3 with reference TRBV5-1 and TRBJ2-3 gives the whole variable domain KAGVTQTPRYLIKTRGQQVTLSCSPISGHRSVSWYQQTPGQGLQFLFEYFSETQRNKGNFPGRFSGRQFSNSRSEMNVSTLELGDSALYLCASSLAWVAGGTDTQYFGPGTRLTVL.